These 22 T cell receptor beta chains were all obtained from the same sample, sequenced in a study of OX40 agonist ivuxolimab in advanced cancers. Here immunoSEQ multiplex PCR was the method, and the copy in TCRdb shows in-frame clones only, minus some. The sample has more than 55,000 clones, roughly 80% seen once; the top ten hold about 5%. The source material was CD4+ or CD8+ T cells sorted from blood, sampled in a trial of the OX40 agonist ivuxolimab. The receptors here all came from an adult with an advanced solid tumor such as melanoma, head and neck, liver or kidney cancer.

The chain joins TRBV6-1 to TRBJ1-5; D is unresolved. This CDR3 region has 12 residues. V lost 4 bases and J 4 bases, leaving 5 bases between the germline ends. Per the germline V gene, CDR1 is MNHNS and CDR2 is SASEGT. As DNA, the CDR3 is TGTGCCAGCAGTGTTGCTAATCAGCCCCAGCATTTT. It translates to CASSVANQPQHF.

This chain uses TRBV4-1 with TRBJ1-1; D is perhaps TRBD1 (5 bases). This CDR3 region has 17 residues. The V gene lost 5 bases and the J gene lost 3 bases, with 22 bases spanning the gap. Germline assignment: CDR1 MGHRA and CDR2 YSYEKL. CDR3 loop: CASSFRSLGGWDTEAFF. CDR3 DNA sequence: TGCGCCAGCAGCTTTCGTTCGTTGGGGGGATGGGACACTGAAGCTTTCTTT.

This clone was seen more than once but under ten times. This chain's CDR3 is CASSLGRLAVYEQYF. The DNA for the CDR3 is TGTGCCAGCAGCTTGGGGCGACTAGCGGTTTACGAGCAGTACTTC. The V gene is TRBV5-5, the J gene TRBJ2-7, with TRBD2 matching 9 bases. This CDR3 spans 15 amino acids. V lost 0 bases and J lost 4; bases outside the gene matches: 5. Germline assignment: CDR1 SGHKS and CDR2 YYEKEE (reference sequence). The variable domain in full, completed from reference TRBV5-5 and TRBJ2-7, reads DAGVTQSPTHLIKTRGQQVTLRCSPISGHKSVSWYQQVLGQGPQFIFQYYEKEERGRGNFPDRFSARQFPNYSSELNVNALLLGDSALYLCASSLGRLAVYEQYFGPGTRLTVT.

The chain has TRBV19 and TRBJ2-3; 9 nucleotides match TRBD1. CDR1 is LNHDA, CDR2 SQIVND, per germline (reference sequence). The CDR3 totals 16 residues. J lost 6 bases, V lost 1 base, and 8 bases had no gene match. The CDR3 DNA follows: TGTGCCAGTAGTATAGCCCCCGGGACAGGGTCGGATACGCAGTATTTT. Translation: CASSIAPGTGSDTQYF.

The J gene is TRBJ1-5, the V gene TRBV6-1; no clear D gene. Trimming removed 2 bases at V and 7 bases at J, with 15 bases between. The CDR3 is 15 residues long. Germline V lookup: CDR1 MNHNS, CDR2 SASEGT. This CDR3 is CASSESGSSGQPQHF. CDR3 coding DNA: TGTGCCAGCAGTGAATCCGGCAGTTCGGGGCAGCCCCAGCATTTT.

V and J are TRBV19 and TRBJ1-5; D perhaps matches TRBD1 (5 bases). V was pared by 2 bases and J by 2 bases, with 16 bases between. The germline CDR1 and CDR2 sequences are LNHDA and SQIVND (reference sequence). The CDR3 consists of 17 residues. The CDR3, as DNA: TGTGCCAGTAGTATACCGGGAATAAAAGGGGGCAATCAGCCCCAGCATTTT. It yields the protein CASSIPGIKGGNQPQHF.

The chain has TRBV6-5 and TRBJ2-7; 8 positions match TRBD1. V shed 4 bases, J shed 3 bases, and the junction held 11 bases outside the gene matches. Looked up from germline, CDR1 is MNHEY and CDR2 is SVGAGI. This CDR3 comprises 16 residues. CDR3 DNA: TGTGCCAGCAGTTTCCCAGGGACAGGCCCAAACTACGAGCAGTACTTC. It codes for CASSFPGTGPNYEQYF.

V usage is TRBV27 and J usage is TRBJ1-2, with TRBD1 matching over 9 bases. This CDR3 spans 13 amino acids. Germline V CDR1 and CDR2: MNHEY, SMNVEV (reference sequence). Losses at the gene ends were 4 bases for V and 4 bases for J; bases not matched to a gene: 1. The CDR3 DNA sequence: TGTGCCAGCAGTTCACAGGGGGCCTATGGCTACACCTTC. This translates into CASSSQGAYGYTF.

The V call is TRBV11-2, the J call TRBJ1-4; D is uncertain. CDR3 size: 15 residues. CDR1 and CDR2 from the germline V gene are SGHAT and FQNNGV. Trimming pared 3 bases from V and 3 bases from J, leaving 11 bases between. CDR3 bases: TGTGCCAGCAGCTTTAGCCTTGAGCCTAATGAAAAACTGTTTTTT. This gives the protein CASSFSLEPNEKLFF.

This clone was seen once. V gene TRBV6-6 combines with J gene TRBJ2-3; TRBD2 aligns across 8 bases. V shed 8 bases and J 3 bases; nucleotides not matched to a gene: 4. The CDR3 sequence is 13 residues long. Germline V gives CDR1 MNHNY, CDR2 SVGAGI (reference sequence). The CDR3 DNA reads as TGTGCCAGCTGCTTAGCGGGAACAGATACGCAGTATTTT. Translating gives CASCLAGTDTQYF.

V and J are TRBV5-1 and TRBJ2-5; 9 bases align to TRBD2. The CDR3 runs to 15 residues. Germline V CDR1 and CDR2: SGHRS, YFSETQ. V was clipped by 1 base and J by 5 bases; unmatched bases: 6. In DNA form, the CDR3 reads TGCGCCAGCAGCTTGCGGACTAGCGTTGGGGAGACCCAGTACTTC. Protein product: CASSLRTSVGETQYF.

The CDR3 is CASSLTDRDYGYTF. The CDR3 DNA follows: TGTGCCAGCAGCTTGACAGACAGGGACTATGGCTACACCTTC. This sequence joins TRBV5-5 and TRBJ1-2, with 7 nucleotides matching TRBD1. CDR1 is SGHKS and CDR2 is YYEKEE in the germline V gene (reference sequence). The CDR3 has 14 residues. V trimming: 1 base; J trimming: 3 bases; junction bases outside the gene matches: 3.

This chain's CDR3 is CASSPPGGLGDTQYF. The CDR3, as DNA: TGCGCCAGCAGCCCTCCGGGGGGCTTAGGAGATACGCAGTATTTT. The chain is built from TRBV4-1 and TRBJ2-3; weak D call: TRBD2 (7 bases). Germline CDR1 reads MGHRA; CDR2 reads YSYEKL. The CDR3 spans 15 residues. V was trimmed by 4 bases and J by 5 bases, leaving 16 bases between them.

The rearrangement links TRBV7-9 to TRBJ1-3, with 10 bases identical to TRBD1. Trimming removed 3 bases from V and 3 bases from J; junction bases left unmatched: 2. This CDR3 region has 15 residues. CDR1 is SEHNR and CDR2 is FQNEAQ in the germline V gene (reference sequence). CDR3 residues: CASSLGQGIGNTIYF. The CDR3 DNA sequence: TGTGCCAGCAGCTTGGGACAGGGGATTGGAAACACCATATATTTT.

The gene calls are TRBV7-9 and TRBJ1-1, with 9 positions matching TRBD1. V was pared by 6 bases and J by 4 bases, with 0 bases of the junction left unmatched. The CDR3 is 12 amino acids. Germline V CDR1 and CDR2: SEHNR, FQNEAQ (reference sequence). This chain's CDR3 is CASRDRGTEAFF. The CDR3, as DNA: TGTGCCAGCAGGGACAGGGGCACTGAAGCTTTCTTT. Variable domain in full (rest from reference TRBV7-9 and TRBJ1-1): DTGVSQNPRHKITKRGQNVTFRCDPISEHNRLYWYRQTLGQGPEFLTYFQNEAQLEKSRLLSDRFSAERPKGSFSTLEIQRTEQGDSAMYLCASRDRGTEAFFGQGTRLTVV.

This chain joins TRBV4-3 and TRBJ2-5; the D gene is possibly TRBD2 (6 bases). The germline V gene has CDR1 LGHNA and CDR2 YSLEER. The V end was cut by 1 base, the J end by 3 bases, with 12 bases between. The CDR3 has 15 amino acids. CDR3 sequence: CASSQVEGRKETQYF. The CDR3 DNA reads TGCGCCAGCAGCCAAGTGGAGGGGAGAAAAGAGACCCAGTACTTC.

The V gene is TRBV6-6, the J gene TRBJ2-5; D tentatively fits TRBD1 or TRBD2 (5 bases each). The CDR3 contains 14 residues. The V gene lost 2 bases and the J gene lost 2 bases, with 9 bases spanning the gap. Germline-derived CDR1 and CDR2 are MNHNY and SVGAGI (reference sequence). The CDR3 sequence is CASSYGGRQETQYF. For the CDR3, the DNA is TGTGCCAGCAGTTACGGGGGAAGACAAGAGACCCAGTACTTC.

The rearrangement joins TRBV28 to TRBJ1-4; D is uncertain. The CDR3 spans 13 residues. The germline V gene encodes CDR1 MDHEN and CDR2 SYDVKM. Trimming took 5 bases from V and 4 from J, leaving 8 bases between them. The CDR3 coding sequence is TGTGCCAGCAGTCTACTAAGTAATGAAAAACTGTTTTTT. It yields the protein CASSLLSNEKLFF.

The rearrangement links TRBV5-4 to TRBJ1-4; D is uncertain. CDR1 and CDR2 (germline): SGHNT, YYREEE (reference sequence). The CDR3 runs 12 residues. Trimming left V 1 base short and J 8 bases short, with 6 bases between. In DNA form, the CDR3 reads TGTGCCAGCAGCTTGCCAGAAGAAAAACTGTTTTTT. Encoded protein: CASSLPEEKLFF.

The V call is TRBV12-5, the J call TRBJ2-4, with 12 bases fitting TRBD2. Germline loops: CDR1 LGHNT, CDR2 FRNRAP. The ends lost 6 bases at V and 6 bases at J; junction bases unmatched: 6. The CDR3 runs 15 residues. CDR3 nucleotide sequence: TGTGCTAGTGGACTAGCGGGGGGTGTTAGAAACATTCAGTACTTC. Protein product: CASGLAGGVRNIQYF. Full variable domain (missing parts from reference TRBV12-5 and TRBJ2-4): DARVTQTPRHKVTEMGQEVTMRCQPILGHNTVFWYRQTMMQGLELLAYFRNRAPLDDSGMPKDRFSAEMPDATLATLKIQPSEPRDSAVYFCASGLAGGVRNIQYFGAGTRLSVL.

This clone occurred once. The chain recombines TRBV7-3 with TRBJ1-2; 7 nucleotides agree with TRBD1. Germline assignment: CDR1 SGHTA and CDR2 FQGTGA. Losses at the gene ends were 5 bases for V and 2 bases for J; bases not matched to a gene: 2. The CDR3 extends over 13 amino acids. CDR3 region: CASSAGQNYGYTF. The CDR3 bases are TGTGCCAGCAGCGCGGGACAGAACTATGGCTACACCTTC.

The rearrangement joins TRBV27 to TRBJ2-5, with 9 bases identical to TRBD1. With the DNA end fitting TRBJ2-7 better, the J assignment may be wrong. CDR3 size: 16 residues. Germline CDR1 is MNHEY and CDR2 is SMNVEV (reference sequence). CDR3 protein: CASSLVGTGLSYEQYF. The CDR3 nucleotides read TGTGCCAGCAGTTTAGTGGGGACAGGGTTGTCCTACGAGCAGTACTTC.